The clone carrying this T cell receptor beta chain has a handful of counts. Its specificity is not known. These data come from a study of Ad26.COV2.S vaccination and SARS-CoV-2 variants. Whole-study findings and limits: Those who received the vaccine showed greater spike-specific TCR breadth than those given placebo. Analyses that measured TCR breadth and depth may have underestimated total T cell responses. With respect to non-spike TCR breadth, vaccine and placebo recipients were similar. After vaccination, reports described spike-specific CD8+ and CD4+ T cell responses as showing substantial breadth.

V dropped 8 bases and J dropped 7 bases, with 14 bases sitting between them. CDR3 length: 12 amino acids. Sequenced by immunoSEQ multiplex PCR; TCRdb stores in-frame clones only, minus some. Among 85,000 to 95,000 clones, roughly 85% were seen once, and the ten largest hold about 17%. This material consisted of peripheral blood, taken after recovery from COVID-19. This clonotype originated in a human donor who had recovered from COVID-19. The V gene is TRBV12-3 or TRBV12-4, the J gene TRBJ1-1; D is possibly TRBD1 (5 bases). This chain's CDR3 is CASLKSGGEAFF. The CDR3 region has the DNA TGTGCCAGCTTAAAATCGGGGGGTGAAGCTTTCTTT.